This T cell receptor (beta chain) was captured by sequencing in a study of blood T cell repertoires in COVID-19 (dated by TCRdb to the early 2020s). Study-level background: The collaborator samples originated in the United States, Italy and Spain and spanned the acute and convalescent phases of COVID-19. The material from the prospective study consisted of cDNA or gDNA derived from T cells, B-cell-depleted T cells, or PBMCs. The dataset comprised deeply sampled blood TCRbeta repertoires from subjects exposed to, actively infected with, or recovered from COVID-19. The repertoires were released in a freely available public database intended as a resource for research on the immune response to SARS-CoV-2. Samples were obtained from the ongoing ImmuneRACE study (first 160 participants) and from over 1,000 subjects provided by 6 global collaborators. A de-identified subject ID, COVID-19 status, age in years and sex were almost always included in the sample metadata. Where available, HLA class I and class II types were taken from metadata supplied by the sample provider and were not determined by assay-based typing.

General study outcomes and caveats: The amount of clinical and demographic metadata varied by source and participant and was provided uncurated.

The cysteine opens and the phenylalanine closes a CDR3 of 16 amino acids. CDR3 DNA is the only sequence kept; it has 48 bases, read in frame from the first base. The germline V gene encodes CDR1 MGHRA and CDR2 YSYEKL. V loses 0 bases at its end and J loses 14 bases; junction bases beyond the gene matches: 15. Participants in the prospective study were enrolled through a virtual design, were aged about 18 to 90 years, and lived in about two dozen United States geographic areas. In the prospective study, participants were assigned to cohorts based on the clinical history participants reported in a screening survey and a study questionnaire. Recovered participants in ImmuneRACE Cohort 3 were defined as having two consecutive negative NP/OP PCR tests, clearance from a healthcare professional, or resolution of symptoms. In the prospective study, whole blood, serum and a nasopharyngeal or oropharyngeal swab were collected from each participant by mobile phlebotomists. Over an approximately 2-month period, participants in the prospective study had the option of providing additional blood draws and questionnaires. Blood samples from the prospective study were shipped frozen or at room temperature prior to DNA extraction.

Concerning this clone itself: Its target antigen remains unknown. The record has no base qualities; no much larger clone is one base away.

TCRbeta CDR3 regions were amplified from genomic DNA using the immunoSEQ Assay, a bias-controlled multiplex PCR. The paper's processing steps were these. Nucleated cell counts per sample were estimated from amplification of reference gene primers within the assay. To quantify the absolute abundance of each unique TCRbeta CDR3 rearrangement, sequence reads were collapsed and filtered. Productive Simpson clonality was computed per sample as the square root of Simpson's diversity index over productive rearrangements. TCRdb mirrors the immuneACCESS table, restricted to in-frame sequences. Some clones are absent from its copies; in checked studies, under half trace to an unresolved V gene, and the reason for the others is unknown. D and trimming were read from the DNA, whereas the V and J calls and clone size are those reported in that table. The sample includes under 300,000 clones, with around 90% observed a single time. Around 1% of the sample comes from the top ten.

In this chain, TRBV4-1 is recombined with TRBJ2-1, with 8 bases aligning to TRBD1. This receptor was taken from a woman in her thirties who had recovered from COVID-19. Sequenced material: PBMCs or T cells enriched from blood (not recorded which). The CDR3 here reads CASSQEVQGAHPFKFF. Read as DNA, the sequence is TGCGCCAGCAGCCAAGAGGTCCAGGGGGCACACCCCTTCAAGTTCTTC.